This passage covers 15 T cell receptor beta chains from one sample sequenced in a study of blood T cell repertoires in COVID-19 (dated by TCRdb to 2020 to 2022). The library was generated by the immunoSEQ multiplex PCR assay. TCRdb's version of the immuneACCESS table is confined to in-frame rearrangements and falls short of the full clone set. An unresolved V gene accounts for under half of the shortfall where checked; the remainder is of unknown origin. The sample records 150,000 to 200,000 clones, roughly 90% of which are singletons. The biggest ten clones account for less than 8% of the sample. Sequenced input: PBMCs or T cells enriched from blood (not recorded which). These receptors were collected from a woman between 45 and 65 years old who had recovered from COVID-19.

This clone has just a few counts. The gene calls are TRBV29-1 and TRBJ1-2, with D tentatively TRBD1 (5 bases). Trimming took 0 bases from V and 8 from J, leaving 16 bases between them. Germline values: CDR1 SQVTM, CDR2 ANQGSEA. The CDR3 sequence is 14 residues long. The CDR3 loop reads CSVEDHGGARGYTF. The CDR3 DNA is TGCAGCGTTGAAGACCACGGCGGGGCCAGGGGCTACACCTTC.

The chain couples TRBV6-5 to TRBJ1-6, with D unclear. Germline V CDR1 and CDR2: MNHEY, SVGAGI. The CDR3 is 14 amino acids. Trimming removed 3 bases at V and 7 bases at J, with 10 bases between. The chain's CDR3 is CASSYSGLNSPLHF. The DNA of the CDR3 is TGTGCCAGCAGTTATTCTGGGCTCAATTCACCCCTCCACTTT.

This sequence joins TRBV29-1 and TRBJ1-2, with D possibly TRBD1 on 6 matching bases. Germline loops: CDR1 SQVTM, CDR2 ANQGSEA. The CDR3 spans 15 residues. The ends were cut back, 5 bases at V and 5 bases at J, with 21 bases in the middle. In DNA, the CDR3 is TGCAGCGTTTCAGGGGCACGGGACCTGGGGTATGGCTACACCTTC. Encoded protein: CSVSGARDLGYGYTF.

This chain joins TRBV6-1 and TRBJ2-7; 7 nucleotides line up with TRBD1. This CDR3 comprises 15 residues. CDR1 and CDR2 (germline): MNHNS, SASEGT. V gave up 2 bases and J gave up 4 bases; unmatched junction bases: 8. In nucleotides, the CDR3 is TGTGCCAGCAGTGAATGGGGTGGCAGGGGGTACGAGCAGTACTTC. Translation: CASSEWGGRGYEQYF.

The V and J genes are TRBV27 and TRBJ2-1, with D maybe TRBD2 (7 bases). CDR1 and CDR2 from the germline V gene are MNHEY and SMNVEV (reference sequence). V dropped 6 bases and J dropped 5 bases, with 17 bases sitting between them. The CDR3 has 15 residues. The CDR3 here is CASSRRGAVHNEQFF. As DNA, the CDR3 is TGTGCCAGCAGCCGTCGGGGGGCTGTCCACAATGAGCAGTTCTTC.

The J gene is TRBJ2-1, the V gene TRBV11-3; D not resolved. The V end lost 1 base, the J end lost 9 bases, and 4 bases lay between the germline ends. The CDR3 loop spans 11 amino acids. Germline-derived CDR1 and CDR2 are SGHNT and YENEEA. The CDR3 DNA follows: TGTGCCAGCAGCTTAGGGGCTGAGCAGTTCTTC. Translating it yields CASSLGAEQFF.

The V and J genes are TRBV21-1 and TRBJ2-3; the listed D gene, TRBD2, was not tested against the DNA. TRBV21-1 is reported as a pseudogene. The CDR3 totals 17 residues. CDR3 sequence reads: CASSKYRGDGFTDTQYF. CDR3 DNA sequence: TGTGCCAGCAGCAAATATCGGGGGGACGGCTTCACAGATACGCAGTATTTT.

This rearrangement joins TRBV6-2 or TRBV6-3 to TRBJ2-3; 10 positions agree with TRBD2. This CDR3 contains 15 residues. V shed 2 bases and J 2 bases; nucleotides not matched to a gene: 1. Germline CDR1 is MNHEY and CDR2 is SVGEGT. CDR3 DNA sequence: TGTGCCAGCAGTTACACTAGCGGGGACACAGATACGCAGTATTTT. Encoded protein: CASSYTSGDTDTQYF.

V is TRBV10-3 and J is TRBJ2-3, with D tentatively TRBD1 (5 bases). The length of the CDR3 is 16 residues. CDR1 and CDR2 (germline): ENHRY, SYGVKD. V was shortened by 0 bases and J by 0 bases, with 10 bases between the two germline ends. The CDR3 region is CAISESQGRSTDTQYF. The CDR3, as DNA: TGTGCCATCAGTGAGTCCCAGGGAAGGAGCACAGATACGCAGTATTTT.

Turning to this clone: The same CDR3 arises from other DNA sequences in this sample as well. The CDR3: CASSVGGSNQPQHF. DNA for the CDR3: TGTGCCAGCAGCGTGGGGGGTAGCAATCAGCCCCAGCATTTT. The genes are TRBV9 and TRBJ1-5; tentative D call: TRBD1 (5 bases). From germline, CDR1 is SGDLS and CDR2 YYNGEE. This CDR3 is built from 14 residues. Trimming stripped 2 bases from V and 0 bases from J, with 6 bases between.

In its sample, this clone was seen a few times. This chain links TRBV6-2 or TRBV6-3 with TRBJ2-2; TRBD1 might be the D (5 bases). Trimming pared 2 bases from V and 4 bases from J, leaving 11 bases between. CDR3 size: 15 residues. CDR1 is MNHEY and CDR2 is SVGEGT in the germline V gene. In DNA form, the CDR3 reads TGTGCCAGCAGTTACGCGAGACAGAGCACCGGGGAGCTGTTTTTT. This sequence encodes CASSYARQSTGELFF.

CDR3 residues: CASSLGLGGQFF. The CDR3 DNA reads TGTGCCAGCAGCTTAGGGCTAGGTGGGCAGTTCTTC. This chain uses TRBV7-2 with TRBJ2-1, with D uncertain. Germline V gene lookup returns CDR1 SGHTA and CDR2 FQGNSA. The length of the CDR3 is 12 residues. The V gene lost 1 base and the J gene lost 12 bases, with 10 bases spanning the gap.

A note on this clone: One end of the junction is discordant with germline, which a read error may explain. The rearrangement links TRBV6-1 to TRBJ2-1; D not resolved. This CDR3 comprises 15 residues. The germline gives CDR1 MNHNS, CDR2 SASEGT. The CDR3 is CASSESRSSHNEQFF. The CDR3 bases are TGTGCCAGCAGTGAATCGCGGAGCTCCCACAATGAGCAGTTCTTC.

The rearrangement joins TRBV30 to TRBJ1-2; D might be TRBD1 (6 bases). The CDR3 is 13 amino acids. Germline CDR1 and CDR2: GTSNPN and SVGIG (reference sequence). Trimming shortened V by 2 bases and J by 14 bases, and 21 bases separated the two germline ends. The CDR3 coding sequence is TGTGCCTGGAGTCCCCTGAGGGGGAAGACGAAAACCTTC. Its translation is CAWSPLRGKTKTF.

The V gene is TRBV11-2, the J gene TRBJ2-5; 7 bases align to TRBD1. The CDR3 has 15 residues. Germline V gene lookup returns CDR1 SGHAT and CDR2 FQNNGV. With 5 bases clipped from V and 6 bases from J, the junction kept 12 bases outside the gene matches. The CDR3 region is CASSPRQGVGKTQYF. DNA for the CDR3: TGTGCCAGCAGCCCGAGACAGGGTGTAGGAAAGACCCAGTACTTC.